This T cell receptor beta chain was retrieved from a study of breast tumors, draining lymph nodes, adjacent tissues (dated by TCRdb to 2016 to 2017). At the level of the whole study: The study compared TCR beta repertoires across tumor, adjacent nontumor tissue and axillary lymph nodes from breast cancer patients. In human breast cancer, the study set out to evaluate how tumor, surrounding tissue and draining lymph node repertoires relate to one another and whether T cells may move between these sites.

Worth noting for this clonotype: The target of this receptor is not known. The record has no base qualities; no much larger clone is one base away.

Overall study outcomes, separate from this receptor: The conclusion that tumor T cells originate in lymph nodes was framed as consistent with a hypothesis rather than directly demonstrated. Tumor and nontumor tissue repertoires were significantly more similar in luminal-like than in basal-like breast cancer. The data were considered consistent with the idea that most tumor T cells come from the lymph node and then expand in tumor tissue. Tumors showed preferential V and J gene usage, and their T-cell repertoire diversity fell below that of lymph nodes yet above that of nontumor tissue.

Lymph node samples were obtained from the axillary draining lymph nodes of breast cancer patients. The sequencer was an Illumina HiSeq 2000. Multiplex PCR amplification was used to build the TCR beta chain libraries. The amplified TCR beta chain products were analyzed by high-throughput sequencing. TCRdb's own reprocessing of the public reads used fastp at Q25 and MiXCR and kept productive beta chains. Records with the same CDR3 protein are collapsed into one entry carrying the most frequent genes and DNA. The sample contains about 230,000 distinct CDR3 sequences, approximately 29% of them found a single time. Around 1.5% of the sample is in the top ten clones. The receptor's source is a female donor with breast cancer. Some clones in this sample may be carry-over from other donors' samples. The sample comprised axillary lymph node tissue.

The CDR3 protein sequence reads: CSAQRTGTGELNYGYTF. The bases are TGCAGTGCTCAACGTACCGGGACAGGGGAGTTGAACTATGGCTACACCTTC. The sequence links TRBV20-1 to TRBJ1-2, and 10 bases in between align with TRBD1. V lost 5 bases and J lost 2 bases, and the count of bases not matched to a germline gene is 14. Spanning cysteine to phenylalanine, the CDR3 consists of 17 amino acids. The read is trimmed to its CDR3 DNA, 51 bases read in frame from base 1. Via the germline V gene (reference sequence), CDR1 is DFQATT and CDR2 SNEGSKA.